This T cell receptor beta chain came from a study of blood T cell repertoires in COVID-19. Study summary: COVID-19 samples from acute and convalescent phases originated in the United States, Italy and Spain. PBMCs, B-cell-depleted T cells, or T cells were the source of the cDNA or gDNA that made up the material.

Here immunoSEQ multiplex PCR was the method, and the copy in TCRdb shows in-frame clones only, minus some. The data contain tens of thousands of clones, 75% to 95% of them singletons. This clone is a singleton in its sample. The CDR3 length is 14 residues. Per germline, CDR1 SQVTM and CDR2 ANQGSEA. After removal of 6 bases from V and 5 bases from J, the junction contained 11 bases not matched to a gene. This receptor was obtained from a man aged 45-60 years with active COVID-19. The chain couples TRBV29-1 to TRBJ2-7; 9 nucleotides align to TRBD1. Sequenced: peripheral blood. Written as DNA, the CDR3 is TGCAGCGTCCGACAGGGGGGACGGCAAGACGAGCAGTACTTC. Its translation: CSVRQGGRQDEQYF.